These 9 T cell receptor beta chains came from one sample sequenced in a study of blood T cell repertoires in COVID-19. The method was immunoSEQ multiplex PCR; TCRdb's version includes in-frame clones alone and lacks a portion of them. The sample has under 150,000 clones, around 81% seen once. The sample comprised peripheral blood. The receptors come from a human donor in a cohort sampled during active COVID-19.

The chain employs TRBV10-3 and TRBJ1-3; D unclear. V was pared by 0 bases and J by 4 bases, with 10 bases between. The length of the CDR3 is 15 residues. Germline lookup yields CDR1 ENHRY and CDR2 SYGVKD. CDR3 coding DNA: TGTGCCATCAGTGAGTCGGGTCGGGGAGGAAACACCATATATTTT. Encoded protein: CAISESGRGGNTIYF.

To note about this clone: Additional DNA sequences in this sample encode the identical CDR3. The chain employs TRBV29-1 and TRBJ1-1; no firm D call. Per the germline V gene, CDR1 is SQVTM and CDR2 is ANQGSEA. Trimming left V 4 bases short and J 0 bases short, with 3 bases between. CDR3 length: 11 amino acids. The CDR3 nucleotides are TGCAGCGTTGTTATGAACACTGAAGCTTTCTTT. Amino acid sequence: CSVVMNTEAFF.

This chain connects TRBV19 to TRBJ2-3; 14 bases line up with TRBD2. J lost 0 bases, V lost 5 bases, and 7 bases had no gene match. The CDR3 is made up of 18 amino acids. Germline CDR1 and CDR2: LNHDA and SQIVND (reference sequence). CDR3 coding DNA: TGTGCCAGTAGTGGGGGACTAGCGGGGGTTCCTAGCACAGATACGCAGTATTTT. Encoded protein: CASSGGLAGVPSTDTQYF.

This chain joins TRBV6-5 and TRBJ2-7; 7 positions match TRBD1. CDR3 size: 13 residues. Germline CDR1 reads MNHEY; CDR2 reads SVGAGI. With 6 bases clipped from V and 5 bases from J, the junction kept 7 bases outside the gene matches. CDR3 nucleotides: TGTGCCAGCAGAACCAGACAGGGTAACGAGCAGTACTTC. Translated, it gives CASRTRQGNEQYF.

The V call is TRBV19, the J call TRBJ1-1, with 7 bases aligning to TRBD1. Germline V lookup: CDR1 LNHDA, CDR2 SQIVND (reference sequence). The CDR3 length is 16 residues. The J segment lost 0 bases and the V segment lost 6 bases, leaving 10 bases of the junction unmatched. CDR3 region: CASSLFTGALNTEAFF. The CDR3 bases are TGTGCCAGTAGCCTTTTTACAGGGGCCCTGAACACTGAAGCTTTCTTT. Drawing the rest from reference TRBV19 and TRBJ1-1, the complete variable domain is DGGITQSPKYLFRKEGQNVTLSCEQNLNHDAMYWYRQDPGQGLRLIYYSQIVNDFQKGDIAEGYSVSREKKESFPLTVTSAQKNPTAFYLCASSLFTGALNTEAFFGQGTRLTVV.

The rearrangement links TRBV15 to TRBJ2-6, with TRBD1 identical over 8 bases. V trimming: 5 bases; J trimming: 0 bases; junction bases outside the gene matches: 6. Germline CDR1 and CDR2: LNHNV and YYDKDF (reference sequence). The CDR3 has 17 residues. In nucleotides, the CDR3 is TGTGCCACCAGCGGAGGACAGGGAAACTCTGGGGCCAACGTCCTGACTTTC. As protein: CATSGGQGNSGANVLTF.

Remarks on this clone: Other DNA variants within this sample encode the same CDR3. The genes are TRBV5-1 and TRBJ2-2; D is undetermined. The germline V gene has CDR1 SGHRS and CDR2 YFSETQ. The CDR3 length is 15 residues. V lost 0 bases to trimming and J lost 1 base, with 7 bases between them. DNA for the CDR3: TGCGCCAGCAGCTTGGGGCGGCTGAACACCGGGGAGCTGTTTTTT. Protein product: CASSLGRLNTGELFF.

The rearrangement links TRBV5-6 to TRBJ1-6; TRBD1 aligns across 7 bases. V gave up 0 bases and J gave up 9 bases; unmatched junction bases: 9. The CDR3 runs 16 residues. In germline, CDR1 is SGHDT, CDR2 YYEEEE. The CDR3 spells CASSLVFGGGVSPLHF. DNA for the CDR3: TGTGCCAGCAGCTTGGTATTCGGAGGGGGCGTTTCACCCCTCCACTTT.

This clone showed up just once. The genes are TRBV7-8 and TRBJ2-7; 11 bases agree with TRBD1. This CDR3 is built from 14 residues. V dropped 5 bases and J dropped 4; count of bases not matched to a gene: 4. The V gene's germline CDR1 is SGHVS and CDR2 FQNEAQ. The CDR3 loop is CASSQGQGGYEQYF. CDR3 coding DNA: TGTGCCAGCAGCCAGGGACAGGGGGGGTACGAGCAGTACTTC.